This TCR beta chain came from a study of beta chain features in type 1 diabetes. The whole isolated RNA underwent reverse transcription, so sequencing captured expressed TCRB transcripts. Profiling relied on immunoSEQ multiplex PCR, and the TCRdb table lists in-frame clones only, not all of them. The table lists roughly 300,000 clones, about a tenth of them singletons. Regarding the study as a whole: For Type 1 diabetes patients, all four CD4+ subsets carried TCRB CDR3s that were moderately but significantly shorter. Overrepresentation of cells with high TCR expression could result from cDNA sequencing.

This CDR3 comprises 16 residues. Comment on this clone: Its cognate antigen is unknown.

The chain carries TRBV21-1 and TRBJ1-5; the D call TRBD1 from the table was never checked on the DNA. TRBV21-1 is an annotated pseudogene. The source is a man aged 25-45 years with type 1 diabetes. Sequencing was done on a sample of central memory CD4+ T cells from blood. The CDR3: CASSRTTGFSNQPQHF. The CDR3 coding sequence is TGTGCCAGCAGCAGAACGACAGGCTTTAGCAATCAGCCCCAGCATTTT.